The sequence of this TCR beta chain was determined in a study of cytotoxic CD8 clonotypes in ibrutinib-treated CLL. Overall study results and limits: Under therapy, public clonotypes either contracted or stayed stable, and they were uncommon. A rise in clonality was seen at ibrutinib response, and a fall back toward baseline was seen at progression.

Trimming removed 3 bases from V and 1 base from J, with 15 bases in between. Germline V lookup: CDR1 MGHDK, CDR2 SYGVNS. This CDR3 comprises 16 residues. There are a few counts of this clone. Its antigen is not identified. TCRdb keeps only in-frame clones here, not all; method: immunoSEQ multiplex PCR. The sample carries some 200,000 clones, 75% to 80% recorded once. Frozen PBMC stocks contributed 2 to 2.5 micrograms of genomic DNA to the TCR beta libraries. The V call is TRBV25-1, the J call TRBJ2-5, with a possible D match to TRBD1 (5 bases). The receptor's source is a human donor with chronic lymphocytic leukemia. The source material was PBMCs, sampled after 12 months of ibrutinib treatment. The CDR3 DNA sequence: TGTGCCAGCAGTGACTCTGGACACCTCTTCCAAGAGACCCAGTACTTC. This translates into CASSDSGHLFQETQYF. Combining the CDR3 with reference TRBV25-1 and TRBJ2-5 gives the whole variable domain EADIYQTPRYLVIGTGKKITLECSQTMGHDKMYWYQQDPGMELHLIHYSYGVNSTEKGDLSSESTVSRIRTEHFPLTLESARPSHTSQYLCASSDSGHLFQETQYFGPGTRLLVL.